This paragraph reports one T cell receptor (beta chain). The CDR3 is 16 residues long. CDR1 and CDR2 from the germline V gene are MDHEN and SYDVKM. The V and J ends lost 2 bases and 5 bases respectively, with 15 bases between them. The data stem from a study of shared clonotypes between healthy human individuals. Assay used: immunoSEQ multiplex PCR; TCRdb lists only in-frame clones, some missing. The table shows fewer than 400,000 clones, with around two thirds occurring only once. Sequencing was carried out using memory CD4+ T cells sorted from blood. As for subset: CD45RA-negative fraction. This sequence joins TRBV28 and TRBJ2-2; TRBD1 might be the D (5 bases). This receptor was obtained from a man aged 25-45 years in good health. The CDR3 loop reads CASSLKGQRKTGELFF. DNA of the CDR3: TGTGCCAGCAGTTTAAAGGGGCAGAGAAAGACCGGGGAGCTGTTTTTT.